These 4 T cell receptor beta chains share one sample of origin, sequenced in a study of blood T cell repertoires in COVID-19. The assay was immunoSEQ multiplex PCR, and TCRdb's table has in-frame clones only and misses some. The sample yields some 230,000 clones, more than 65% seen once. Sequenced input: peripheral blood. All receptors derive from a woman aged 25 to 45 who had recovered from COVID-19.

In nucleotides, the CDR3 is TGTGCCAGCAGCGTAGATTTAGGGGTGGGCACTGAAGCTTTCTTT. This translates into CASSVDLGVGTEAFF. This chain connects TRBV9 to TRBJ1-1; tentative D call: TRBD1 (5 bases). Trimming took 0 bases from V and 4 from J, leaving 13 bases between them. Germline-derived CDR1 and CDR2 are SGDLS and YYNGEE. The CDR3 extends over 15 amino acids.

The V and J genes are TRBV6-5 and TRBJ1-1; possibly TRBD1 for D (5 bases). The CDR3 sequence is 13 residues long. The germline CDR1 and CDR2 sequences are MNHEY and SVGAGI. The V end was cut by 8 bases, the J end by 4 bases, with 14 bases between. The CDR3 loop reads CASHAGRGTEAFF. In DNA, the CDR3 is TGTGCCAGCCATGCAGGAAGGGGCACTGAAGCTTTCTTT.

This sequence joins TRBV15 and TRBJ2-3; tentatively, D is TRBD1 (6 bases). Germline CDR1 and CDR2: LNHNV and YYDKDF (reference sequence). V was clipped by 1 base and J by 9 bases, with 14 bases between them. This CDR3 comprises 14 residues. CDR3 in amino acids: CATSRAQGEVTQYF. In DNA form, the CDR3 reads TGTGCCACCAGCAGAGCACAGGGAGAGGTCACGCAGTATTTT.

This chain joins TRBV5-8 and TRBJ2-3; a possible D gene is TRBD1 (7 bases). The CDR3 loop spans 14 amino acids. Trimming removed 1 base from V and 6 bases from J, with 12 bases in between. Germline V gene lookup returns CDR1 SGHTS and CDR2 YDEGEE. The CDR3 reads CASSLQGGEDTQYF. The CDR3 bases are TGTGCCAGCAGCTTGCAGGGGGGCGAGGATACGCAGTATTTT.